A selection of T cell receptor beta chains follows, all from one sample in a study of cytomegalovirus exposure and HLA in healthy donors. Profiled with immunoSEQ multiplex PCR; TCRdb holds only in-frame clones, not every one. The sample has fewer than 150,000 clones, approximately 80% seen once. Sequencing was performed on PBMCs. These receptor sequences come from a man aged 18 to 29 in good health and CMV-seronegative. Both conserved end residues are part of each CDR3.

V gene: TRBV28
CDR3 protein: CASSAYRVGAKNIQYF

V gene: TRBV28
CDR3 protein: CASSPTGSTDTQYF

V gene: TRBV6-5
CDR3 protein: CASSLGPLGGPDTQYF

V gene: TRBV9
CDR3 protein: CASSPGRYEQYF

V gene: TRBV5-1
CDR3 protein: CASSATGAYGYTF

V gene: TRBV10-3
CDR3 protein: CAISETPGQGTEAFF

V gene: TRBV4-2
CDR3 protein: CASSQEGGGPTYEQYF

V gene: TRBV6-5
CDR3 protein: CASTLSGGDSYEQYF

V gene: TRBV5-1
CDR3 protein: CASSGARQINEQFF

V gene: TRBV11-3
CDR3 protein: CASSLDGTTIGLGEQFF

V gene: TRBV4-1
CDR3 protein: CASSQGTLGKLFF

V gene: TRBV9
CDR3 protein: CASSVERTDTQYF

V gene: TRBV11-3
CDR3 protein: CASRVPGTGGTEAFF

V gene: TRBV11-2
CDR3 protein: CASRKKQGAGELFF

V gene: TRBV11-3
CDR3 protein: CASTKTGDEQFF

V gene: TRBV10-2
CDR3 protein: CASRQGGASNQPQHF

V gene: TRBV11-3
CDR3 protein: CASRAGGPTEAFF

V gene: TRBV27
CDR3 protein: CASSSQGLSNEKLFF

V gene: TRBV7-9
CDR3 protein: CSSSSGTSEGYTF

V gene: TRBV7-2
CDR3 protein: CASSLATRTGELFF

V gene: TRBV7-3
CDR3 protein: CASSPGPGTGISYGYTF

V gene: TRBV19
CDR3 protein: CASSMGRAEAFF

V gene: TRBV9
CDR3 protein: CASSEGLRGIEQYF

V gene: TRBV6-5
CDR3 protein: CASRQTGGWTEAFF

V gene: TRBV28
CDR3 protein: CASSLGVRRGGYTF

V gene: TRBV7-6
CDR3 protein: CASSLAGTGHEQYF

V gene: TRBV4-1
CDR3 protein: CASSQDIRGPEAFF

V gene: TRBV7-2
CDR3 protein: CASSLSSSGGWNEQFF

V gene: TRBV7-9
CDR3 protein: CASSLDRGYGYTF

V gene: TRBV30
CDR3 protein: CAWSPTGGLSQPQHF

V gene: TRBV30
CDR3 protein: CAWSVPGTGRRQPQHF

V gene: TRBV5-5
CDR3 protein: CATPREEGSYEQYF

V gene: TRBV29-1
CDR3 protein: CSVSIAGAAGELFF

V gene: TRBV27
CDR3 protein: CASSLSSRQGYEQFF

V gene: TRBV10-1
CDR3 protein: CASSRIDMPYEQYF

V gene: TRBV10-2
CDR3 protein: CATRLTAGPGYGYTF

V gene: TRBV5-1
CDR3 protein: CASSLTPPQETQYF

V gene: TRBV29-1
CDR3 protein: CSVVGGRHEQYF

V gene: TRBV10-1
CDR3 protein: CASSDQLETQYF

V gene: TRBV7-9
CDR3 protein: CASSSPGSNEKLFF

V gene: TRBV29-1
CDR3 protein: CSAYTGELFF

V gene: TRBV2
CDR3 protein: CASEATDTQYF